This T cell receptor beta chain was documented in a study of sequential checkpoint blockade in melanoma. Study-level information: Arm A got nivolumab then ipilimumab; arm B the reverse, 1:1. TCRbeta immunosequencing was performed on DNA from fewer than 95 pretreatment melanoma tumor samples.

TCRdb keeps only in-frame clones here, not all; method: immunoSEQ multiplex PCR. The table has over 2,000 clones, about a quarter seen once; the top ten hold 15% to 20%. The germline CDR1 and CDR2 sequences are SGHNT and YENEEA. The junction had 1 base not matched to a gene; V was cut back by 3 bases and J by 0 bases. The CDR3 totals 17 residues. Comment on this clone: Its cognate antigen is unknown.

Study-wide results and caveats: T-cell fraction and clonality followed PD-L1 and CD8+ counts, not mutational load.

The treatment here: randomized to nivolumab then ipilimumab (arm A) or the reverse (arm B). The specimen was tumor tissue (inferred from file names), collected from a patient given nivolumab and ipilimumab in sequence. V gene TRBV11-3 combines with J gene TRBJ2-3, with TRBD2 identical over 15 bases. This clonotype originated in a human donor with melanoma. The CDR3 DNA follows: TGTGCCAGCAGCTTCGGGACTAGCGGGGGGAGCACAGATACGCAGTATTTT. Amino acid sequence: CASSFGTSGGSTDTQYF.